These T cell receptor beta chains were read from a single sample in a study of shared clonotypes between healthy human individuals. The method was immunoSEQ multiplex PCR; TCRdb's version includes in-frame clones alone and lacks a portion of them. The table lists roughly 2,500,000 clones, approximately 93% of them singletons. Sequences were obtained from naive CD4+ T cells from PBMCs. The receptors come from a man younger than 35 in good health. Some clones in this sample may be carry-over from other donors' samples. Both conserved end residues are part of each CDR3. Fields, in order: D gene, J gene, V gene, clone size, CDR3 DNA, CDR3 protein. D genes are given only for firm matches. Not every row has a clone size; where given, it reads once, few, many or a size class.

TRBD1,TRBJ1-2,TRBV5-1,.,TGCGCCAGCAGCTTGACAGGGGGCGGGAGCTATGGCTACACCTTC,CASSLTGGGSYGYTF
TRBD1,TRBJ1-1,TRBV5-4,few,TGTGCCAGCAGCCCCCTTTCGGGACAGTACACTGAAGCTTTCTTT,CASSPLSGQYTEAFF
TRBD1,TRBJ2-1,TRBV25-1,.,TGTGCCAGCAAGAGGGGGGACAGGGATTACAATGAGCAGTTCTTC,CASKRGDRDYNEQFF
.,TRBJ2-1,TRBV19,.,TGTGCCAGTAGCCCCGCCCGGGCGGCTGGCAATGAGCAGTTCTTC,CASSPARAAGNEQFF
TRBD1,TRBJ1-2,TRBV9,.,TGTGCCAGCAGCCCCGTGGGAGGGGGCAGCTACACCTTC,CASSPVGGGSYTF
.,TRBJ2-5,TRBV28,.,TGTGCCAGCTCCGGACAGAGAGGCCGCCAAGAGACCCAGTACTTC,CASSGQRGRQETQYF
.,TRBJ2-1,TRBV28,.,TGTGCCAGCAGTACGCCGGGACGCCGCTCCTACAATGAGCAGTTCTTC,CASSTPGRRSYNEQFF
TRBD1,TRBJ2-5,TRBV4-2,once,TGTGCCAGCAGCCAGCAGACAGGGCAAGAGACCCAGTACTTC,CASSQQTGQETQYF
.,TRBJ1-3,TRBV28,once,TGTGCCAGCAGTTTAAGTCAATTCGGAAACACCATATATTTT,CASSLSQFGNTIYF
TRBD2,TRBJ2-3,TRBV5-4,.,TGTGCCAGCAGCCCTAGCGGGGGCACAGATACGCAGTATTTT,CASSPSGGTDTQYF
.,TRBJ2-7,TRBV6-5,.,TGTGCCAGCAGTGGGTACGGGACGGAGCACTACGAGCAGTACTTC,CASSGYGTEHYEQYF
.,TRBJ2-2,TRBV28,.,TGTGCCAGCAGTCTCCCCCGGCGGAGTACCGGGGAGCTGTTTTTT,CASSLPRRSTGELFF
.,TRBJ2-1,TRBV20-1,once,TGCAGTGCTAGAGATCTTAATGAGCAGTTCTTC,CSARDLNEQFF
.,TRBJ1-4,TRBV25-1,once,TGTGCCAGCAGTGATCCGAAGGTCGGGAATGAAAAACTGTTTTTT,CASSDPKVGNEKLFF
TRBD1,TRBJ2-1,TRBV9,.,TGTGCCAGCGGACCGGGACAGGGGAGTAATGAGCAGTTCTTC,CASGPGQGSNEQFF
.,TRBJ1-1,TRBV27,.,TGTGCCAGCAGCCCTAACCCGCTCGGAAACACTGAAGCTTTCTTT,CASSPNPLGNTEAFF
.,TRBJ2-1,TRBV7-3,.,TGTGCCAGCAGCCTCGCCGCAGGGTGGACTTACAATGAGCAGTTCTTC,CASSLAAGWTYNEQFF
TRBD2,TRBJ2-3,TRBV28,.,TGTGCCAGCAGTTTAGCGGGAGACGGAGATACGCAGTATTTT,CASSLAGDGDTQYF
TRBD2,TRBJ2-1,TRBV18,.,TGTGCCAGCTCACCCAGGACTAGCGGGAGTGGTTACAATGAGCAGTTCTTC,CASSPRTSGSGYNEQFF
.,TRBJ2-5,TRBV7-2,.,TGTGCCAGCAGCCCGAGGGTGGCCCCGACCGGGGAGACCCAGTACTTC,CASSPRVAPTGETQYF
.,TRBJ1-2,TRBV2,.,TGTGCCAGCAGTCCCGGGACACACTATGGCTACACCTTC,CASSPGTHYGYTF
.,TRBJ2-1,TRBV4-2,.,TGTGCCAGCAGCCAAACATTGAGCTCATCGTGGAATGAGCAGTTCTTC,CASSQTLSSSWNEQFF
.,TRBJ2-7,TRBV18,.,TGTGCCAGCTCACCGGGACGTATAAGCTCCTACGAGCAGTACTTC,CASSPGRISSYEQYF
.,TRBJ1-4,TRBV6-5,.,TGTGCCAGCAGTTACGACGGGTCGATCCTTGCGGAAAAACTGTTTTTT,CASSYDGSILAEKLFF
.,TRBJ1-1,TRBV5-1,.,TGCGCCAGCAGCGCAGGGGTGAACACTGAAGCTTTCTTT,CASSAGVNTEAFF
.,TRBJ1-2,TRBV6-5,.,TGTGCCAGCAGTTATAGTGGGATCGGTCCCTATGGCTACACCTTC,CASSYSGIGPYGYTF
TRBD2,TRBJ2-1,TRBV4-1,.,TGCGCCAGCAGCCAAGTGGCGGGAGACTACAATGAGCAGTTCTTC,CASSQVAGDYNEQFF
.,TRBJ2-2,TRBV10-3,few,TGTGCCATCAGAGGGAGGACCATGGGCGGGGAGCTGTTTTTT,CAIRGRTMGGELFF
.,TRBJ1-1,TRBV18,.,TGTGCCAGCTCACCTACGGTGAACACTGAAGCTTTCTTT,CASSPTVNTEAFF
TRBD2,TRBJ2-3,TRBV6-1,.,TGTGCCAGCAGTAAGACTAGCGGGGACACAGATACGCAGTATTTT,CASSKTSGDTDTQYF
TRBD1,TRBJ1-5,TRBV25-1,.,TGTGCCAGCGGCCGAGGACAGGGCAATCAGCCCCAGCATTTT,CASGRGQGNQPQHF
.,TRBJ1-2,TRBV9,.,TGTGCCAGCAGCGCCAGCCGGCCCCAGCGCACCACCACTAACTATGGCTACACCTTC,CASSASRPQRTTTNYGYTF
.,TRBJ1-1,TRBV5-1,once,TGCGCCAGCAGCTTAGGGGCTGTAGGCACTGAAGCTTTCTTT,CASSLGAVGTEAFF
TRBD2,TRBJ2-3,TRBV28,.,TGTGCCAGCAGTTCGGCTAGCGGGAGTGGCGGAGATACGCAGTATTTT,CASSSASGSGGDTQYF
.,TRBJ1-2,TRBV10-3,once,TGTGCCACCCAACAGAGCTACTATGGCTACACCTTC,CATQQSYYGYTF
.,TRBJ2-5,TRBV25-1,.,TGTGCCAGCAGTGAATCGGGGTTCGAGACCCAGTACTTC,CASSESGFETQYF
.,TRBJ2-7,TRBV7-2,.,TGTGCCAGCAGCCGGGTAGAGACCTTGTACTTC,CASSRVETLYF
TRBD2,TRBJ2-2,TRBV5-1,.,TGCGCCAGCAGCTTGGGAGCGGCGGGAGGGTACACCGGGGAGCTGTTTTTT,CASSLGAAGGYTGELFF
TRBD1,TRBJ1-5,TRBV28,.,TGTGCCAGCAGTTTATGGACAGGGGTGAATCAGCCCCAGCATTTT,CASSLWTGVNQPQHF
.,TRBJ1-1,TRBV5-1,.,TGCGCCAGCAGCGCGAACCTACAAGGCAACACTGAAGCTTTCTTT,CASSANLQGNTEAFF
.,TRBJ2-7,TRBV11-2,.,TGTGCCAGCAGCTTCGAAGGTGCCGAGCAGTACTTC,CASSFEGAEQYF
TRBD2,TRBJ2-3,TRBV7-9,few,TGTGCCAGCAGCTCCCGGACTAGCGCTGGAGATACGCAGTATTTT,CASSSRTSAGDTQYF
TRBD1,TRBJ1-3,TRBV11-2,.,TGTGCCAGCAGCTTTCTACCCGGGACAGCGTTGAGTACCATATATTTT,CASSFLPGTALSTIYF
TRBD2,TRBJ2-1,TRBV11-1,once,TGTGCCAGCAGCGCCGGACTAGCGGGAGTTGAGCAGTTCTTC,CASSAGLAGVEQFF
.,TRBJ1-2,TRBV2,few,TGTGCCAGCAGTTTTCTCAGGGAGAGCTATGGCTACACCTTC,CASSFLRESYGYTF
.,TRBJ1-2,TRBV28,.,TGTGCCAGCAGTTTCCGGGCCTTGGCAGGCTACACCTTC,CASSFRALAGYTF
.,TRBJ2-3,TRBV6-6,.,TGTGCCAGCAGTTACTCTTCACCGGGGGGCGGGGATACGCAGTATTTT,CASSYSSPGGGDTQYF
.,TRBJ1-2,TRBV28,.,TGTGCCAGCAGCCTCCTGGGGGATCCGACGGGCTACACCTTC,CASSLLGDPTGYTF
.,TRBJ1-3,TRBV5-4,.,TGTGCCAGCAGCCCGACCGGGACGGCCACTTCTGGAAACACCATATATTTT,CASSPTGTATSGNTIYF
.,TRBJ2-2,TRBV4-1,.,TGCGCCAGCAGCTCCCTGGGGCTAGTCGTGGGCACCGGGGAGCTGTTTTTT,CASSSLGLVVGTGELFF
.,TRBJ2-7,TRBV14,.,TGTGCCAGCAGCCAATGGGAAGCCTACGAGCAGTACTTC,CASSQWEAYEQYF
TRBD1,TRBJ2-7,TRBV4-2,.,TGTGCCAGCAGCCGAACAGGACAGGGCGGGTACGAGCAGTACTTC,CASSRTGQGGYEQYF
.,TRBJ2-5,TRBV18,.,TGTGCCAGCTCACTGTATTCGACAGGCAGACAAGAGACCCAGTACTTC,CASSLYSTGRQETQYF
.,TRBJ1-4,TRBV7-9,.,TGTGCCAGCAGCTTATTGGGAGCGACAGACGAAAAACTGTTTTTT,CASSLLGATDEKLFF
.,TRBJ2-3,TRBV2,.,TGTGCCAGCAGTGGGTTTAGGAGGCGTAGCACAGATACGCAGTATTTT,CASSGFRRRSTDTQYF
.,TRBJ2-5,TRBV4-1,.,TGCGCCACCGGTGGGTTCCCCCAAGAGACCCAGTACTTC,CATGGFPQETQYF
.,TRBJ1-2,TRBV6-1,.,TGTGCCAGCAGGGCCGGACAGTTTTACTCAGGAGGCTACACCTTC,CASRAGQFYSGGYTF
.,TRBJ2-3,TRBV27,.,TGTGCCAGCAGCATCAGACTCCCCGGGGGAGATACGCAGTATTTT,CASSIRLPGGDTQYF
.,TRBJ1-1,TRBV6-1,.,TGTGCCAGCAGTGCACAACCGAACACTGAAGCTTTCTTT,CASSAQPNTEAFF